Listed below are T cell receptor beta chains from one sample, sequenced in a study of vaccination and CD4 T cells after COVID-19. TCRdb analysed the PCR reads with MiXCR anew, one entry per CDR3 protein. The repertoire holds approximately 10,000 distinct CDR3 sequences, with 70% as singletons. Antigens for these TCRs are unknown. What was sequenced was CD4+ T cells from blood, cultured in vitro. The receptors stem from a human donor who had recovered from COVID-19. CDR3s include the opening cysteine and the closing phenylalanine or tryptophan.

j_gene,v_gene,CDR3aa
TRBJ2-7,TRBV20-1,CSARSVSVNEEQYF
TRBJ1-2,TRBV6-1,CASSLLRQEDGYTF
TRBJ2-1,TRBV24-1,CATSDPSGRSYNEQFF
TRBJ2-5,TRBV7-2,CASSSKETQYF
TRBJ1-1,TRBV27,CASITGVRGVNTEAFF
TRBJ2-5,TRBV24-1,CATSDWSTRETGRTQYF
TRBJ2-1,TRBV28,CATRDPSRSEQFF
TRBJ2-1,TRBV4-3,CASSQDHRYYNEQFF
TRBJ2-1,TRBV20-1,CRVPGGYLDNEQFF
TRBJ1-1,TRBV7-2,CASSLARHMNTEAFF
TRBJ2-1,TRBV7-2,CASSSQGLQQFF
TRBJ1-2,TRBV20-1,CSARDIGVDYGYTF
TRBJ1-1,TRBV30,CAYVGREAFF
TRBJ1-5,TRBV28,CASSRQGLYQPQHF
TRBJ1-1,TRBV28,CASRSSNTEAFF
TRBJ2-7,TRBV6-5,CASSYWQGTYEQYF
TRBJ2-5,TRBV7-6,CASSLGVGTGGQETQYF
TRBJ1-2,TRBV7-8,CASSPNHVRDGYGYTF
TRBJ1-2,TRBV7-2,CASSLWQPTPGGYTF
TRBJ1-6,TRBV20-1,CSAGGHLNSPLHF